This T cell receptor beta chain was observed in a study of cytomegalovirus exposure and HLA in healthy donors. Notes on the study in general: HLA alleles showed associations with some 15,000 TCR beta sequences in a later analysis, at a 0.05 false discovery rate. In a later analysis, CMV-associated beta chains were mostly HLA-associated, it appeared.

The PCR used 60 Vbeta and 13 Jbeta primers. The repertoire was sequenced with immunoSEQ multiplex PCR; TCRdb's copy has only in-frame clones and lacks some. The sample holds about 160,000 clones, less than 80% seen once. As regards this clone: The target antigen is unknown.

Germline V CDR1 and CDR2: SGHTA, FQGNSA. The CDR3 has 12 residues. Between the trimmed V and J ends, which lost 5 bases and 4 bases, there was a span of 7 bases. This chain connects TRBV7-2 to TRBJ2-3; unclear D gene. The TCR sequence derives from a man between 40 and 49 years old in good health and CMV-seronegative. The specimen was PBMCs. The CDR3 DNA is TGTGCCAGCAGCCTCCGCGCAGATACGCAGTATTTT. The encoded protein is CASSLRADTQYF.